The T cell receptor beta chain under discussion was sequenced for a study of human T cells and chemical hapten exposure. Study-wide background: Small volume differences among pooled libraries mainly caused per-sample TCR yield variation.

V dropped 7 bases and J dropped 4; count of bases not matched to a gene: 6. The length of the CDR3 is 13 residues. Germline V gene sequence: CDR1 SQVTM, CDR2 ANQGSEA. Time point defined: healthy volunteer bleed at 6 weeks. Unfractionated whole blood was the source of the extracted total RNA. TCRdb ran MiXCR on the RACE reads and lists one entry per CDR3 protein. The sample lists about 65,000 distinct CDR3 sequences; 5.5% to 7.5% were seen once. The V and J genes are TRBV29-1 and TRBJ1-5; 8 nucleotides match TRBD1. The sequence came from a female donor in good health. Some clones in this sample may be carry-over from other donors' samples. The sequenced material came from whole blood. The chain's CDR3 is CSAGQGRNQPQHF. In DNA form, the CDR3 reads TGCAGCGCCGGACAGGGAAGAAATCAGCCCCAGCATTTT.